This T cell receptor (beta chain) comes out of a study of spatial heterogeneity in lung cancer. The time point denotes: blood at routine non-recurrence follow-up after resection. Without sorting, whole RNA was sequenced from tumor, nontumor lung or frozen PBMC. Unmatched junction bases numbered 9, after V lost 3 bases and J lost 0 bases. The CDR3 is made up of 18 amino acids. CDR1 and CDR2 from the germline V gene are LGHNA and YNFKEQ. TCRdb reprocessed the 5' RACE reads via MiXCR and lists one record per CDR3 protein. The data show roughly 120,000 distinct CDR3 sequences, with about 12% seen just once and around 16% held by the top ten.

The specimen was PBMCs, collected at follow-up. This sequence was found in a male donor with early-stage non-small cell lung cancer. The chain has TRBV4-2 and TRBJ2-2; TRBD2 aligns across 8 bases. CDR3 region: CASSHDLAGTSNTGELFF. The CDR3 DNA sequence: TGTGCCAGCAGCCATGATCTAGCGGGCACATCGAACACCGGGGAGCTGTTTTTT.